The 24 T cell receptor beta chains below come from one sample, sequenced in a study of CD8+ T cells in alopecia areata. Treatment given: oral pan-JAK inhibitor, 5-10 mg twice daily. cDNA prepared by RNA extraction and subsequent reverse transcription served as the template for sequencing. TCRdb keeps only in-frame clones here, not all; method: immunoSEQ multiplex PCR. The sample carries some 210,000 clones, roughly three fifths recorded once. The material sequenced was CD4+ T cells sorted from blood, taken at approximately week 42, from a patient treated with tofacitinib. The receptor source for this set is a human donor with alopecia areata.

V and J are TRBV30 and TRBJ1-6, with D perhaps matching TRBD1 (6 bases). V shed 4 bases and J shed 6 bases, with 10 bases lying between them. Germline values: CDR1 GTSNPN, CDR2 SVGIG (reference sequence). The CDR3 is 13 residues long. The CDR3 spells CAWTTGINSPLHF. The CDR3 DNA reads as TGTGCCTGGACAACAGGGATTAATTCACCCCTCCACTTT.

The chain is built from TRBV7-2 and TRBJ2-1; 9 bases agree with TRBD2. Trimming at V came to 5 bases and at J to 6 bases, leaving 11 bases not matched to a gene. The CDR3 extends over 16 amino acids. Germline V CDR1 and CDR2: SGHTA, FQGNSA. The DNA for the CDR3 is TGTGCCAGCAGCCGCCCCGGGACTAGCCCCTTCAATGAGCAGTTCTTC. Translated, it gives CASSRPGTSPFNEQFF.

V and J are TRBV7-6 and TRBJ2-2, with D possibly being TRBD1 (6 bases). The CDR3 has 15 amino acids. CDR1 and CDR2 from the germline V gene are SGHVS and FNYEAQ. The V gene lost 7 bases and the J gene lost 1 base, with 13 bases spanning the gap. This CDR3 is CASTPGQGNTGELFF. The CDR3 nucleotides are TGTGCCAGCACCCCGGGACAAGGGAACACCGGGGAGCTGTTTTTT. Full variable domain (missing parts from reference TRBV7-6 and TRBJ2-2): GAGVSQSPRYKVTKRGQDVALRCDPISGHVSLYWYRQALGQGPEFLTYFNYEAQQDKSGLPNDRFSAERPEGSISTLTIQRTEQRDSAMYRCASTPGQGNTGELFFGEGSRLTVL.

This sequence joins TRBV10-3 and TRBJ1-1; D possibly corresponds to TRBD1 (6 bases). Per germline, CDR1 ENHRY and CDR2 SYGVKD. The CDR3 sequence is 14 residues long. Trimming left V 3 bases short and J 5 bases short, with 13 bases between. The CDR3 spells CAISDWDTKTEAFF. In nucleotides, the CDR3 is TGTGCCATCAGTGATTGGGACACGAAAACTGAAGCTTTCTTT.

This chain uses TRBV7-3 with TRBJ2-2; 10 nucleotides match TRBD2. The CDR3 sequence is 18 residues long. CDR1 and CDR2 from the germline V gene are SGHTA and FQGTGA. V was pared by 1 base and J by 4 bases, with 9 bases of the junction left unmatched. The CDR3 loop reads CASSLSGAGGLGTGELFF. The CDR3 coding sequence is TGTGCCAGCAGCTTAAGCGGAGCGGGGGGGCTCGGCACCGGGGAGCTGTTTTTT.

Comment on this clone: The same CDR3 is also encoded by other DNA sequences in this sample. The CDR3 here is CASSLETSGYNEQFF. The CDR3 coding sequence is TGCGCCAGCAGCTTGGAGACTAGCGGATACAATGAGCAGTTCTTC. The chain employs TRBV5-1 and TRBJ2-1; 9 nucleotides agree with TRBD2. CDR3 length equals 15 residues. Germline V CDR1 and CDR2: SGHRS, YFSETQ. J lost 4 bases, V lost 0 bases, and 2 bases had no gene match. The variable domain in full, completed from reference TRBV5-1 and TRBJ2-1, reads KAGVTQTPRYLIKTRGQQVTLSCSPISGHRSVSWYQQTPGQGLQFLFEYFSETQRNKGNFPGRFSGRQFSNSRSEMNVSTLELGDSALYLCASSLETSGYNEQFFGPGTRLTVL.

This clone was observed a handful of times. The chain is built from TRBV30 and TRBJ1-5; the D gene is possibly TRBD1 (5 bases). Germline V gene data show CDR1 as GTSNPN and CDR2 as SVGIG (reference sequence). The CDR3 has 13 amino acids. V was shortened by 0 bases and J by 5 bases, with 8 bases between the two germline ends. The CDR3 region is CAWSVQGDQPQHF. Here the CDR3 DNA reads TGTGCCTGGAGTGTACAAGGGGATCAGCCCCAGCATTTT.

The chain carries TRBV15 and TRBJ2-1; D unclear. From germline, CDR1 is LNHNV and CDR2 YYDKDF (reference sequence). The CDR3 is 13 residues long. V was cut by 0 bases and J by 9 bases, with 9 bases left in between. CDR3 coding DNA: TGTGCCACCAGCAGAGATATAGCTGCTGAGCAGTTCTTC. This sequence encodes CATSRDIAAEQFF.

This clone appeared a few times. The chain employs TRBV5-1 and TRBJ2-3; a possible D gene is TRBD2 (5 bases). This CDR3 is built from 15 residues. CDR1 is SGHRS and CDR2 is YFSETQ in the germline V gene. Trimming shortened V by 4 bases and J by 6 bases, and 18 bases separated the two germline ends. CDR3 loop: CASSPALASLDTQYF. The CDR3 DNA reads TGCGCCAGCAGCCCGGCTTTGGCTAGCCTGGATACGCAGTATTTT.

The chain joins TRBV7-2 to TRBJ1-1; unclear D gene. Trimming pared 0 bases from V and 1 base from J, leaving 9 bases between. Germline CDR1 SGHTA, CDR2 FQGNSA. The CDR3 is 15 residues long. This chain's CDR3 is CASSLAVQQNTEAFF. Written as DNA, the CDR3 is TGTGCCAGCAGCTTAGCTGTCCAGCAGAACACTGAAGCTTTCTTT. Looking up the rest from reference TRBV7-2 and TRBJ1-1 gives the full variable domain: GAGVSQSPSNKVTEKGKDVELRCDPISGHTALYWYRQSLGQGLEFLIYFQGNSAPDKSGLPSDRFSAERTGGSVSTLTIQRTQQEDSAVYLCASSLAVQQNTEAFFGQGTRLTVV.

V and J are TRBV18 and TRBJ2-2, with a tentative D call TRBD1 (5 bases). The V end lost 3 bases, the J end lost 4 bases, and 6 bases lay between the germline ends. The CDR3 loop spans 13 amino acids. Germline V gives CDR1 KGHSH, CDR2 LQKENI. The CDR3 nucleotides are TGTGCCAGCTCACCGACAGTCACCGGGGAGCTGTTTTTT. Its protein product is CASSPTVTGELFF. Together with reference TRBV18 and TRBJ2-2, the CDR3 gives the full variable domain: NAGVMQNPRHLVRRRGQEARLRCSPMKGHSHVYWYRQLPEEGLKFMVYLQKENIIDESGMPKERFSAEFPKEGPSILRIQQVVRGDSAAYFCASSPTVTGELFFGEGSRLTVL.

This chain joins TRBV5-1 and TRBJ1-2; TRBD1 aligns across 7 bases. This CDR3 contains 14 residues. J was trimmed by 3 bases and V by 4 bases; bases with no gene match: 6. Germline assignment: CDR1 SGHRS and CDR2 YFSETQ. The CDR3 region is CASSTSGGDYGYTF. The DNA of the CDR3 is TGCGCCAGCAGCACCTCAGGGGGAGACTATGGCTACACCTTC. Using reference TRBV5-1 and TRBJ1-2 for the parts outside the CDR3, the full variable domain is KAGVTQTPRYLIKTRGQQVTLSCSPISGHRSVSWYQQTPGQGLQFLFEYFSETQRNKGNFPGRFSGRQFSNSRSEMNVSTLELGDSALYLCASSTSGGDYGYTFGSGTRLTVV.

This chain joins TRBV4-1 and TRBJ2-1; 7 bases align to TRBD1. Germline assignment: CDR1 MGHRA and CDR2 YSYEKL. J lost 2 bases, V lost 4 bases, and 8 bases had no gene match. This CDR3 spans 16 amino acids. CDR3 nucleotides: TGCGCCAGCAGCCGGACACAGGGGCGCACCTACAATGAGCAGTTCTTC. Residues: CASSRTQGRTYNEQFF.

This clone was observed a few times. Other DNA sequences in this sample translate to the same CDR3. The rearrangement links TRBV5-1 to TRBJ2-6, with TRBD1 matching over 9 bases. V gave up 0 bases and J gave up 2 bases; unmatched junction bases: 0. This CDR3 region has 16 residues. Germline V gives CDR1 SGHRS, CDR2 YFSETQ. The CDR3 coding sequence is TGCGCCAGCAGCTTGGGACAGGGGGCTGGGGCCAACGTCCTGACTTTC. Translating it yields CASSLGQGAGANVLTF. Looking up the rest from reference TRBV5-1 and TRBJ2-6 gives the full variable domain: KAGVTQTPRYLIKTRGQQVTLSCSPISGHRSVSWYQQTPGQGLQFLFEYFSETQRNKGNFPGRFSGRQFSNSRSEMNVSTLELGDSALYLCASSLGQGAGANVLTFGAGSRLTVL.

This clone was counted between two and nine times. The CDR3 DNA follows: TGCAGCGTAACTCTGACAGGGACCTATGGCTACACCTTC. Translated: CSVTLTGTYGYTF. The chain employs TRBV29-1 and TRBJ1-2; 7 bases match TRBD1. Germline values: CDR1 SQVTM, CDR2 ANQGSEA. Trimming cost V 6 bases and J 4 bases; bases outside gene matches: 8. The CDR3 is 13 residues long. The complete variable domain, with remaining parts taken from reference TRBV29-1 and TRBJ1-2, reads SAVISQKPSRDICQRGTSLTIQCQVDSQVTMMFWYRQQPGQSLTLIATANQGSEATYESGFVIDKFPISRPNLTFSTLTVSNMSPEDSSIYLCSVTLTGTYGYTFGSGTRLTVV.

The rearrangement links TRBV27 to TRBJ2-3; the match to TRBD2 covers 7 bases. V was clipped by 7 bases and J by 2 bases; unmatched bases: 6. Germline lookup yields CDR1 MNHEY and CDR2 SMNVEV (reference sequence). The CDR3 runs 14 residues. The CDR3 DNA reads TGTGCCAGCATGCCGGGACTACACACAGATACGCAGTATTTT. Protein product: CASMPGLHTDTQYF.

The V gene is TRBV2, the J gene TRBJ1-2; TRBD1 matches 7 bases. The junction had 5 bases not matched to a gene; V was cut back by 6 bases and J by 4 bases. Germline CDR1 reads SNHLY; CDR2 reads FYNNEI. The CDR3 extends over 13 amino acids. This chain's CDR3 is CASSLGTVYGYTF. The CDR3 nucleotides read TGTGCCAGCAGCCTCGGGACAGTCTATGGCTACACCTTC.

The chain has TRBV6-6 and TRBJ1-6; the match to TRBD1 covers 7 bases. CDR3 length: 14 residues. V was pared by 8 bases and J by 8 bases, with 9 bases of the junction left unmatched. The germline CDR1 and CDR2 sequences are MNHNY and SVGAGI (reference sequence). This CDR3 is CASVQGTQYSPLHF. CDR3 DNA: TGTGCCAGCGTACAGGGGACTCAGTATTCACCCCTCCACTTT.

This rearrangement joins TRBV5-1 to TRBJ2-3; D is ambiguous. The length of the CDR3 is 15 residues. Germline CDR1 and CDR2: SGHRS and YFSETQ. The V and J ends lost 2 bases and 6 bases respectively, with 16 bases between them. CDR3 region: CASSFGTQGSDTQYF. CDR3 bases: TGCGCCAGCAGCTTTGGAACACAAGGATCGGATACGCAGTATTTT.

For this clone: Within the sample, other DNA sequences also encode this same CDR3. The rearrangement links TRBV5-1 to TRBJ2-7; tentative D call: TRBD1 (5 bases). Germline V gene sequence: CDR1 SGHRS, CDR2 YFSETQ. V gave up 1 base and J gave up 4 bases, with 6 bases separating them. The CDR3 runs 12 residues. As DNA, the CDR3 is TGCGCCAGCAGCTTGTCAGGGTACGAGCAGTACTTC. Translating gives CASSLSGYEQYF.

The chain employs TRBV4-3 and TRBJ2-2; 7 bases fit TRBD2. CDR1 is LGHNA, CDR2 YSLEER, per germline. This CDR3 is 18 amino acids long. Trimming cost V 0 bases and J 0 bases; bases outside gene matches: 7. The CDR3 sequence: CASSQDQGGRANTGELFF. CDR3 sequence (DNA): TGCGCCAGCAGCCAAGATCAGGGAGGGCGGGCGAACACCGGGGAGCTGTTTTTT.

V gene TRBV28 combines with J gene TRBJ2-6; D might be TRBD2 (5 bases). The CDR3 totals 18 residues. Trimming took off 2 bases at V and 1 base at J, with 15 bases between the two ends. The germline CDR1 and CDR2 sequences are MDHEN and SYDVKM. As DNA, the CDR3 is TGTGCCAGCAGTTTACCGGGTGCCCCGGGGTCTGGGGCCAACGTCCTGACTTTC. Its protein product is CASSLPGAPGSGANVLTF.

CDR3 region: CSVEEQSDGYTF. In DNA, the CDR3 is TGCAGCGTTGAAGAACAGTCTGATGGCTACACCTTC. This rearrangement joins TRBV29-1 to TRBJ1-2; D not certain. Germline assignment: CDR1 SQVTM and CDR2 ANQGSEA. This CDR3 is built from 12 residues. The germline V and J ends were trimmed by 0 bases and 6 bases, with 8 bases remaining between them.

The CDR3: CSVAGRLRENTEAFF. DNA for the CDR3: TGCAGCGTTGCGGGACGCCTTAGGGAGAACACTGAAGCTTTCTTT. This chain uses TRBV29-1 with TRBJ1-1; maybe TRBD1 (5 bases). The germline V and J ends were trimmed by 4 bases and 1 base, with 16 bases remaining between them. The CDR3 totals 15 residues. Per the germline V gene, CDR1 is SQVTM and CDR2 is ANQGSEA.